The 3 T cell receptor beta chains presented below share a single source sample, sequenced in a study of control samples from healthy donors and cancer patients. TCRdb's table, derived via immunoSEQ multiplex PCR, lists solely in-frame clones and lacks some. This sample has roughly 150,000 clones, with over 90% found just once. Source material: blood. These TCRs come from a man aged 45-60 years in good health.

The chain employs TRBV6-5 and TRBJ1-4; 8 bases map to TRBD1. The CDR3 is made up of 15 amino acids. Trimming at V came to 4 bases and at J to 10 bases, leaving 11 bases not matched to a gene. Germline lookup yields CDR1 MNHEY and CDR2 SVGAGI. The CDR3 sequence: CASSLKGQGVGKLFF. The CDR3 bases are TGTGCCAGCAGTTTGAAAGGACAGGGAGTAGGAAAACTGTTTTTT.

The chain is built from TRBV14 and TRBJ1-1; D is ambiguous. The CDR3 extends over 12 amino acids. Germline CDR1 reads SGHDN; CDR2 reads FVKESK. Trimming removed 4 bases at V and 10 bases at J, with 13 bases between. Written as DNA, the CDR3 is TGTGCCAGCAGCCCCAGGAGACTGGGAGCTTTCTTT. Its protein is CASSPRRLGAFF.

This clone came up once. This chain connects TRBV20-1 to TRBJ2-1; 10 bases line up with TRBD2. V dropped 6 bases and J dropped 7; count of bases not matched to a gene: 6. Germline assignment: CDR1 DFQATT and CDR2 SNEGSKA (reference sequence). The CDR3 length is 13 residues. The CDR3 nucleotides are TGCAGTGCAAGTAGCGGGAGGCTAAATGAGCAGTTCTTC. Amino acids: CSASSGRLNEQFF.